This is a list of T cell receptor delta chains from one sample in a study of gamma-delta T cells after stem cell transplantation. TCRdb re-identified clones in the RT-PCR reads via CATT. There are 15,000 to 19,000 delta-chain clones in the sample; approximately 8.5% occur only once, and about 66% lies in the top ten. Specimen: gamma-delta T cells. The origin of the receptors is a human donor. It is not recorded whose cells these are; they may come from a transplant donor. CDR3s leave out the opening cysteine and the closing phenylalanine or tryptophan. The order of the fields is CDR3 protein, D gene, V gene. D genes are given only for firm matches.

cdr3_aa: ALGKGILLRYCGILVLTAQLF
d_call: -
v_call: TRDV1

cdr3_aa: ACDIMGATATYKLI
d_call: -
v_call: TRDV2

cdr3_aa: ACDSVIWPMMYSTLGLI
d_call: -
v_call: TRDV2

cdr3_aa: ACDFVWGILNFSDKLI
d_call: TRDD3
v_call: TRDV2

cdr3_aa: AFVFVGATDTAKLI
d_call: -
v_call: TRDV3

cdr3_aa: ACDLASQRSGGSTDKLI
d_call: -
v_call: TRDV2

cdr3_aa: ALGQRLTFRASYKLI
d_call: -
v_call: TRDV1

cdr3_aa: ACDILVGRYTYKLI
d_call: -
v_call: TRDV2

cdr3_aa: ACDLLLGDTAANTDNLI
d_call: TRDD3
v_call: TRDV2

cdr3_aa: ACSLMPRYTDKLI
d_call: -
v_call: TRDV3

cdr3_aa: ALGKRRCHDRYGDRGKLI
d_call: TRDD3
v_call: TRDV1

cdr3_aa: ACDPASGPVSPKLI
d_call: -
v_call: TRDV2

cdr3_aa: ACDTVGGYTDKLI
d_call: -
v_call: TRDV2

cdr3_aa: AYDTEVDKTDKLI
d_call: -
v_call: TRDV2

cdr3_aa: ACDQLQDWVIYGDHDPLI
d_call: -
v_call: TRDV2

cdr3_aa: ACDTIRGLLDTCDSRPMF
d_call: -
v_call: TRDV2

cdr3_aa: ACDTVLGQVDNLI
d_call: -
v_call: TRDV2

cdr3_aa: ACDRLGDHSPYKLI
d_call: TRDD3
v_call: TRDV2

cdr3_aa: ACDTVGELYTDKLI
d_call: -
v_call: TRDV2

cdr3_aa: ACDTVRVLVDIGTDNLI
d_call: -
v_call: TRDV2

cdr3_aa: ACGPLLGEKYYTDKLI
d_call: TRDD3
v_call: TRDV2

cdr3_aa: ACDILRSSSLWAYTDTLI
d_call: -
v_call: TRDV2

cdr3_aa: ALGHSKGTFLPSTGGYGRSLTPWYTDKLI
d_call: TRDD3
v_call: TRDV1

cdr3_aa: ASGDRKYSCGTDKLI
d_call: -
v_call: TRDV1

cdr3_aa: ACDTGRESWDTQKMF
d_call: -
v_call: TRDV2

cdr3_aa: ACDTVESHLHPGVLTDKLI
d_call: -
v_call: TRDV2

cdr3_aa: ACDPLGIGSSWDTRQMF
d_call: -
v_call: TRDV2

cdr3_aa: ACDTVGGYNGTSYTDKLI
d_call: TRDD3
v_call: TRDV2

cdr3_aa: AIGGTTFLRERGERRLI
d_call: TRDD2
v_call: TRDV1

cdr3_aa: ACDTAANWGHTYTDKLI
d_call: TRDD3
v_call: TRDV2

cdr3_aa: AYDSRKADTVTDKLI
d_call: TRDD3
v_call: TRDV2

cdr3_aa: ACDTTGRSWDTRKMF
d_call: -
v_call: TRDV2

cdr3_aa: ALGEISYPLLRGDTRGKLI
d_call: TRDD3
v_call: TRDV1

cdr3_aa: ACDREGDTGPSTDKLI
d_call: TRDD3
v_call: TRDV2

cdr3_aa: ACDTVEFHLPTGVLTAKLI
d_call: -
v_call: TRDV2

cdr3_aa: ALGGTFLTAVGSYTDKLI
d_call: -
v_call: TRDV1

cdr3_aa: ACDSLAWDTRQMF
d_call: -
v_call: TRDV2

cdr3_aa: ACDRVLGDTLPVSSWDTRQMF
d_call: TRDD3
v_call: TRDV2

cdr3_aa: ALGESSRAWGDTDKLI
d_call: TRDD3
v_call: TRDV1

cdr3_aa: ALWPRLT
d_call: -
v_call: TRDV1

cdr3_aa: ACDTLNIELETRSYTAKLI
d_call: -
v_call: TRDV2

cdr3_aa: ACFRLGDTTDKLI
d_call: TRDD3
v_call: TRDV2

cdr3_aa: ACDRSHTGGRKGDKLI
d_call: TRDD3
v_call: TRDV2